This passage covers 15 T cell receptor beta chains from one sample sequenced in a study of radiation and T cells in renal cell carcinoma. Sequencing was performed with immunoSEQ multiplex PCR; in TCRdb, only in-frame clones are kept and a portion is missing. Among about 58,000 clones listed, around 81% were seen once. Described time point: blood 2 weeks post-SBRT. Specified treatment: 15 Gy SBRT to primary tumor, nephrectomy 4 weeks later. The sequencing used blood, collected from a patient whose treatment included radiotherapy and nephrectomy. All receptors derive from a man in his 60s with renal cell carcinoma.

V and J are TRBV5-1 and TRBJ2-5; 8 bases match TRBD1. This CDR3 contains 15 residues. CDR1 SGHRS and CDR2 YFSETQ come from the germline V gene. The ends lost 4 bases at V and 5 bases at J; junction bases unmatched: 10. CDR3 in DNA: TGCGCCAGCAGCCTCGAGACAGGGGCCACGGAGACCCAGTACTTC. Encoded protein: CASSLETGATETQYF.

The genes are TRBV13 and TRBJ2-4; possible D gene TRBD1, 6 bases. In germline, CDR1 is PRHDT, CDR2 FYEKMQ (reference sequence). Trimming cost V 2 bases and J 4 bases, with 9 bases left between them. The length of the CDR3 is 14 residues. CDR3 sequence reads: CASSLLGAKNIQYF. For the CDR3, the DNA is TGTGCCAGCAGCTTATTGGGGGCAAAAAACATTCAGTACTTC. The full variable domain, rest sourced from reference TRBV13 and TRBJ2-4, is AAGVIQSPRHLIKEKRETATLKCYPIPRHDTVYWYQQGPGQDPQFLISFYEKMQSDKGSIPDRFSAQQFSDYHSELNMSSLELGDSALYFCASSLLGAKNIQYFGAGTRLSVL.

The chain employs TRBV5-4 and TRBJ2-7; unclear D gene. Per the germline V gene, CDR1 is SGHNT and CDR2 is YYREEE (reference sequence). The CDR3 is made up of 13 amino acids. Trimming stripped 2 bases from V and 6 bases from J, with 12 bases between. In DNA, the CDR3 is TGTGCCAGCAGCTTCGACCCCCTGAGCGAGCAGTACTTC. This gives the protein CASSFDPLSEQYF. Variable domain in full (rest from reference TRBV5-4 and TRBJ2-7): ETGVTQSPTHLIKTRGQQVTLRCSSQSGHNTVSWYQQALGQGPQFIFQYYREEENGRGNFPPRFSGLQFPNYSSELNVNALELDDSALYLCASSFDPLSEQYFGPGTRLTVT.

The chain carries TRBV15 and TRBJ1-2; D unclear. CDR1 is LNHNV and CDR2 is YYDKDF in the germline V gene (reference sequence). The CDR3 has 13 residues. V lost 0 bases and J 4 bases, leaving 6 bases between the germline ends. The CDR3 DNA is TGTGCCACCAGCAGAGAGTCTGGCTATGGCTACACCTTC. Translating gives CATSRESGYGYTF.

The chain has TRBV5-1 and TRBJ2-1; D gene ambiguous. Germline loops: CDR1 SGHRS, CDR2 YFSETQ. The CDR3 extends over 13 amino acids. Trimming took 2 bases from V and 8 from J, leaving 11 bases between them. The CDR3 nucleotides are TGCGCCAGCAGCTTTGAGGTTGGATATGAGCAGTTCTTC. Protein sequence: CASSFEVGYEQFF.

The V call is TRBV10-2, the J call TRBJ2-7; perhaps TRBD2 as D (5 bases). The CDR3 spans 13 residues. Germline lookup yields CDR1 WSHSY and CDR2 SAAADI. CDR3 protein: CASSEREGYGQYV. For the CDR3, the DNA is TGCGCCAGCAGTGAGCGGGAAGGCTACGGGCAGTACGTC.

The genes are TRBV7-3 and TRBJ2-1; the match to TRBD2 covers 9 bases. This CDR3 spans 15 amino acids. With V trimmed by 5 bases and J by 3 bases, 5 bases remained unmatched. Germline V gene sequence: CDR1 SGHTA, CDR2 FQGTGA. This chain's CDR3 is CASSPGLANYNEQFF. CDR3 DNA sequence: TGTGCCAGCAGCCCTGGACTAGCGAACTACAATGAGCAGTTCTTC.

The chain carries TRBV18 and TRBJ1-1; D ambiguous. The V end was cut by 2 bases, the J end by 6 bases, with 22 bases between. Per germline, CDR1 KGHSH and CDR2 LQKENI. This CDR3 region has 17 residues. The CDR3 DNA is TGTGCCAGCTCACCAATTAGGAGGGCCGGCAAAGCCGCTGAAGCTTTCTTT. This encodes CASSPIRRAGKAAEAFF.

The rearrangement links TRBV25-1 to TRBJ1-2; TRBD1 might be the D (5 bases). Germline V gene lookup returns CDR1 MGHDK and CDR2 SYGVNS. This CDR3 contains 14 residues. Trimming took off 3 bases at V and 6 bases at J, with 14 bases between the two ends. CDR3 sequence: CASSETRALDGYTF. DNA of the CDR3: TGTGCCAGCAGTGAGACCAGGGCTTTGGATGGCTACACCTTC.

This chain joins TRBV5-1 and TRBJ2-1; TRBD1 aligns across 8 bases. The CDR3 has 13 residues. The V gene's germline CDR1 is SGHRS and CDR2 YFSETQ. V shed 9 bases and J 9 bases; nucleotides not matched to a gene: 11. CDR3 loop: CAIFPGGRCEQFF. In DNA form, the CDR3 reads TGCGCCATCTTCCCAGGGGGCCGGTGTGAGCAGTTCTTC.

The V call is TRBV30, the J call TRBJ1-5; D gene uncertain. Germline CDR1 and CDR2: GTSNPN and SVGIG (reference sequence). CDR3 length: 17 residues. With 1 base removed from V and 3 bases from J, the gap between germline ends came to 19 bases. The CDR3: CAWSDSIDWQYNQPQHF. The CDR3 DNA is TGTGCCTGGAGTGACTCCATTGATTGGCAGTACAATCAGCCCCAGCATTTT.

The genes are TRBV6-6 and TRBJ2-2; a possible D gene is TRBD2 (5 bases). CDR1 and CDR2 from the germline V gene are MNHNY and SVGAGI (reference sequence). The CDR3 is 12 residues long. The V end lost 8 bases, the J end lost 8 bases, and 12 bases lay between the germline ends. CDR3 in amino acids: CASGGDGGELFF. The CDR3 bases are TGTGCCAGCGGAGGCGATGGAGGGGAGCTGTTTTTT.

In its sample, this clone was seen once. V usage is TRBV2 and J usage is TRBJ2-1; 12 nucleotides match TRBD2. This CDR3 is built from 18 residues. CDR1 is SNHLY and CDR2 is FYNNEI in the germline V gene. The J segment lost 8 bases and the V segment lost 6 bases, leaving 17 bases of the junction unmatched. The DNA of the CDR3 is TGTGCCAGCAGGGAGGGACTAGCGGGCTTCACTCGAGGCGATGAGCAGTTCTTC. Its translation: CASREGLAGFTRGDEQFF.

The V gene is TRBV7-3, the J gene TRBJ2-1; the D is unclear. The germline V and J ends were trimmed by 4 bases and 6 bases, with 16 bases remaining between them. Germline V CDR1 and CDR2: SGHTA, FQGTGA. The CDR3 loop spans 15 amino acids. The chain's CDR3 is CASSSRKTGVNEQFF. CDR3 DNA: TGTGCCAGCAGCTCCCGGAAGACTGGGGTCAATGAGCAGTTCTTC.

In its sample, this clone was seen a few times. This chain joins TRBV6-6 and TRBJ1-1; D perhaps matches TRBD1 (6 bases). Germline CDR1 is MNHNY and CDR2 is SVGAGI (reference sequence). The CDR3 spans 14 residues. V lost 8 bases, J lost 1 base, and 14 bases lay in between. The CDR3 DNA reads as TGTGCCAGCTGCATACAGGGTGAGAACACTGAAGCTTTCTTT. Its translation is CASCIQGENTEAFF.